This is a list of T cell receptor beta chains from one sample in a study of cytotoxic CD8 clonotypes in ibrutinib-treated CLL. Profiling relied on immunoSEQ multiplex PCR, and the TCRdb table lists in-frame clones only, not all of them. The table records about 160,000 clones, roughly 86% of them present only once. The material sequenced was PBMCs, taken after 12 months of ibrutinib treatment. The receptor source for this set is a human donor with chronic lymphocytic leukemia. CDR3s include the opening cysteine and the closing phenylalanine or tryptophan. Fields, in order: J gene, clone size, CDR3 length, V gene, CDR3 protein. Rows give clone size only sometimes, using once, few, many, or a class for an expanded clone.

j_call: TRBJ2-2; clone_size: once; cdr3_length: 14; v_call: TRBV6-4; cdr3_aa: CASSPEENTGELFF
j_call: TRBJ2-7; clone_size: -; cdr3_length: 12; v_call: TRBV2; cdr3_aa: CASSVTRYEQYF
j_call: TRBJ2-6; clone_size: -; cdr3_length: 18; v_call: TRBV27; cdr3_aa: CASSQYPRAPSGANVLTF
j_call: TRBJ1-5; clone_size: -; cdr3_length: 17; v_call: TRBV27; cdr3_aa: CASSPGFLIKVGQPQHF
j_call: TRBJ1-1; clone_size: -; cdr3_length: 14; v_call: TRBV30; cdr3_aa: CAWSVIRRNTEAFF
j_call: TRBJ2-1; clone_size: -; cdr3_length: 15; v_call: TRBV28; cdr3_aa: CASKVPGGTYNEQFF
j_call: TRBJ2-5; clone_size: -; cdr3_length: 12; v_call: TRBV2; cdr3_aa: CASSPTQETQYF
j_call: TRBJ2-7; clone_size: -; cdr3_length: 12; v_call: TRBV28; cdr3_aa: CASAKEEYEQYF
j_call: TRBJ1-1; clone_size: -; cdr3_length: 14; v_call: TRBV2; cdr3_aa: CASRGDRVNTEAFF
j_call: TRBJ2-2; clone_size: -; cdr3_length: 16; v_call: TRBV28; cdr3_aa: CAIDYFTSGSAGELFF
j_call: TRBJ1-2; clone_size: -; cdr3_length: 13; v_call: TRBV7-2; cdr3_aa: CTSSLDGATPYTF
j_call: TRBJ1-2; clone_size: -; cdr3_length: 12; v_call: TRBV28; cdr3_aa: CASKLGNYGYTF
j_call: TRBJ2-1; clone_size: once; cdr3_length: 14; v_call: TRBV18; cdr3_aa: CASSWRGGPNEQFF
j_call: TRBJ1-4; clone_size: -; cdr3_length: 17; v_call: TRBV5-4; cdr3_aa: CASRPSPGFATNEKLFF
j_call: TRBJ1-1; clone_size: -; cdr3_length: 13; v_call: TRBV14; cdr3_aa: CASSQSRDTEAFF
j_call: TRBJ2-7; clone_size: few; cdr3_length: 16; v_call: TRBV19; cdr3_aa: CASSMGDRDLIYEQYF
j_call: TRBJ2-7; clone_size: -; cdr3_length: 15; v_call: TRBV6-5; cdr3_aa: CASSVKTGSFYEQYF
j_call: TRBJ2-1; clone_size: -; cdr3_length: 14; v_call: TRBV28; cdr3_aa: CASSFPAGNNEQFF
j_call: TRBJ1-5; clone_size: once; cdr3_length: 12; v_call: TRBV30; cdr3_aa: CAWSVVKGPQHF
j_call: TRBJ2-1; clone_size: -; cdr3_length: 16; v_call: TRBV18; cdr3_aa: CASSPGRTSSYNEQFF
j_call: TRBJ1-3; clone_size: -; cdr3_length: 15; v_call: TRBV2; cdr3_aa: CASSLQRGTGNTIYF
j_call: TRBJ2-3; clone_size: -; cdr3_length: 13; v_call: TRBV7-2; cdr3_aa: CASSPQRADTQYF
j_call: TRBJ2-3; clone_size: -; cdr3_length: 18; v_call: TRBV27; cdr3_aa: CASSLSPGGRGRTDTQYF
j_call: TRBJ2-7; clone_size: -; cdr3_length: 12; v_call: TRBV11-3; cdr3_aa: CASSPGPTGEYF
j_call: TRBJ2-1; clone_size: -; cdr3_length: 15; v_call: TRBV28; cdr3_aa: CASSLGSQGGHEQFF
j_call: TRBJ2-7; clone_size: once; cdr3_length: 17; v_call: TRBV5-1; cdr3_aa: CASSRGQGDFSWYEQYF
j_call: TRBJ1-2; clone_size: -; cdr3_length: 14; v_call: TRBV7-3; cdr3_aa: CASSLLGQDYGYTF
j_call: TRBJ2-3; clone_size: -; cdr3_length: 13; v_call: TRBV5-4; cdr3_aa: CASSLGTGKAQYF
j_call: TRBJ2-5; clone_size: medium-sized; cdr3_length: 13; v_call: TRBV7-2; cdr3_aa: CASSLDTQETQYF
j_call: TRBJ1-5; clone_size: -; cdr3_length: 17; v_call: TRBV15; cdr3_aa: CATSRVSRTPGNQPQHF
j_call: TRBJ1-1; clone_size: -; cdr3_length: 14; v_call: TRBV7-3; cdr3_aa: CASSSSPENTEAFF
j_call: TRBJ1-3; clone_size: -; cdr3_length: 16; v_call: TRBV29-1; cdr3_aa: CSARKGTGGSGNTIYF
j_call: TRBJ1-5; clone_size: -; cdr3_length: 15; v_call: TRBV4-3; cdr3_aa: CASSQDPYSNQPQHF
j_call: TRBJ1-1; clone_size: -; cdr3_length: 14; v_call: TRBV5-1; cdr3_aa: CASTETGSSTEAFF
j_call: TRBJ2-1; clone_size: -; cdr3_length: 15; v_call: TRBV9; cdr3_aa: CASSVAGQGGNEQFF
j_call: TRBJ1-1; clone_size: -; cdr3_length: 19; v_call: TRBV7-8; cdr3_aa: CASSLAHGRQGAENTEAFF
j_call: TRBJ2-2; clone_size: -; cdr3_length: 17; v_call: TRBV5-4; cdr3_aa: CASSLDPDRGHTGELFF
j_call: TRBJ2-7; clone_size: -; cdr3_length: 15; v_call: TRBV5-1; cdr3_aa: CASKQGQGPTYEQYF
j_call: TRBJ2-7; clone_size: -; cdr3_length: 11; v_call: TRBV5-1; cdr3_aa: CASGHKNEQYF